The sample holds a few counts of the clone carrying this TCR beta chain. No antigen is known for it. This sample stems from a study of beta chain features in type 1 diabetes. What was sequenced were expressed TCRB transcripts, since all of the isolated RNA had been reverse transcribed. Assay: immunoSEQ multiplex PCR; the TCRdb copy retains only in-frame clones and omits some. The sample holds roughly 260,000 clones, about 11% seen once. Regarding the study as a whole: When Type 1 diabetes patients were examined, their TCRB CDR3s proved moderately but significantly shorter in all four CD4+ subsets.

The ends lost 0 bases at V and 5 bases at J; junction bases unmatched: 3. This CDR3 spans 15 amino acids. Germline-derived CDR1 and CDR2 are GTSNPN and SVGIG (reference sequence). The origin of this receptor is a man aged 30 to 45 with type 1 diabetes. Sequencing was performed on naive CD4+ T cells from blood. The chain links TRBV30 to TRBJ2-1; 11 positions agree with TRBD2. CDR3 loop: CAWSVRGLADNEQFF. CDR3 nucleotide sequence: TGTGCCTGGAGTGTGAGGGGACTAGCGGACAATGAGCAGTTCTTC.